This entry lists 30 T cell receptor beta chains sequenced from one sample in a study of OX40 agonist ivuxolimab in advanced cancers. The library was made by the immunoSEQ multiplex PCR assay. TCRdb re-hosts the immuneACCESS table, in-frame sequences only. Its copies lack some clones; in the studies checked, an unresolved V gene accounts for under half of them, and the cause for the rest is not known. This sample holds 35,000 to 55,000 clones; roughly 87% were observed only once. The top ten clonotypes cover around 15% of the sample. The material sequenced was CD4+ or CD8+ T cells sorted from blood, taken in a trial of the OX40 agonist ivuxolimab. These receptor sequences come from an adult with an advanced solid tumor such as melanoma, head and neck, liver or kidney cancer.

This sequence joins TRBV18 and TRBJ1-1, with D possibly TRBD1 on 5 matching bases. The CDR3 consists of 15 residues. Trimming shortened V by 1 base and J by 5 bases, and 14 bases separated the two germline ends. Per the germline V gene, CDR1 is KGHSH and CDR2 is LQKENI. The CDR3 reads CASSPLETVKTEAFF. In DNA, the CDR3 is TGTGCCAGCTCACCACTTGAGACAGTCAAAACTGAAGCTTTCTTT. Variable domain in full (rest from reference TRBV18 and TRBJ1-1): NAGVMQNPRHLVRRRGQEARLRCSPMKGHSHVYWYRQLPEEGLKFMVYLQKENIIDESGMPKERFSAEFPKEGPSILRIQQVVRGDSAAYFCASSPLETVKTEAFFGQGTRLTVV.

V is TRBV10-2 and J is TRBJ2-5, with D unclear. TRBJ2-7 matches the DNA end more closely, so the J call is doubtful. CDR1 and CDR2 (germline): WSHSY, SAAADI. The CDR3 consists of 15 residues. The CDR3 region is CASSRPQPHSYEQYF. CDR3 in DNA: TGCGCCAGCAGTCGACCGCAACCCCACTCCTACGAGCAGTACTTC.

The chain combines TRBV18 with TRBJ1-1; D might be TRBD1 (6 bases). This CDR3 is built from 16 residues. Deletions cut 2 bases from V and 1 base from J, with 14 bases between. Per germline, CDR1 KGHSH and CDR2 LQKENI. The CDR3 here is CASSPKAVGQNTEAFF. The CDR3 nucleotides read TGTGCCAGCTCACCAAAGGCGGTGGGACAGAACACTGAAGCTTTCTTT.

The J gene is TRBJ1-5, the V gene TRBV10-3; the match to TRBD1 covers 8 bases. There are 15 residues in the CDR3. V was pared by 5 bases and J by 1 base, with 4 bases of the junction left unmatched. Germline-derived CDR1 and CDR2 are ENHRY and SYGVKD. CDR3: CAISSPGGSNQPQHF. CDR3 DNA sequence: TGTGCCATCAGTTCACCAGGGGGCAGCAATCAGCCCCAGCATTTT.

This chain links TRBV19 with TRBJ2-3; D remains ambiguous. The V and J ends lost 4 bases and 5 bases respectively, with 7 bases between them. Germline CDR1 and CDR2: LNHDA and SQIVND (reference sequence). The CDR3 totals 12 residues. CDR3 nucleotide sequence: TGTGCCAGTAGTAGCATTGGAGATACGCAGTATTTT. It codes for CASSSIGDTQYF.

This chain uses TRBV5-1 with TRBJ2-7; unclear D gene. V was trimmed by 6 bases and J by 3 bases, leaving 13 bases between them. Germline V CDR1 and CDR2: SGHRS, YFSETQ. This CDR3 spans 13 amino acids. The CDR3 protein is CASKAQDNYEQYF. The CDR3 nucleotides read TGCGCCAGCAAGGCTCAGGATAACTACGAGCAGTACTTC.

The CDR3 reads CASSTRTHEQYF. The CDR3 bases are TGTGCCAGCAGTACCCGGACCCACGAGCAGTACTTC. The chain uses TRBV13 and TRBJ2-7; D is undetermined. CDR3 length: 12 residues. The germline V gene encodes CDR1 PRHDT and CDR2 FYEKMQ (reference sequence). Trimming removed 6 bases from V and 5 bases from J, with 11 bases in between. The entire variable domain, with the rest obtained from reference TRBV13 and TRBJ2-7, is as follows: AAGVIQSPRHLIKEKRETATLKCYPIPRHDTVYWYQQGPGQDPQFLISFYEKMQSDKGSIPDRFSAQQFSDYHSELNMSSLELGDSALYFCASSTRTHEQYFGPGTRLTVT.

This clone was seen a single time. J is TRBJ2-7 and V is TRBV10-2; TRBD2 matches at 13 bases. Germline values: CDR1 WSHSY, CDR2 SAAADI. CDR3 length: 16 residues. J lost 0 bases, V lost 5 bases, and 4 bases had no gene match. The CDR3: CASSRRTSGSSYEQYF. The DNA of the CDR3 is TGCGCCAGCAGTCGAAGGACTAGCGGGAGCTCCTACGAGCAGTACTTC.

The V and J genes are TRBV6-4 and TRBJ2-3; D call uncertain. The CDR3 length is 14 residues. Germline V gene sequence: CDR1 MRHNA, CDR2 SNTAGT. Trimming shortened V by 0 bases and J by 4 bases, and 8 bases separated the two germline ends. The CDR3 reads CASSDSRGADTQYF. The DNA of the CDR3 is TGTGCCAGCAGTGACTCACGAGGAGCAGATACGCAGTATTTT.

The chain uses TRBV11-2 and TRBJ2-1, with TRBD2 matching over 10 bases. The CDR3 has 17 residues. Trimming at V came to 4 bases and at J to 5 bases, leaving 11 bases not matched to a gene. CDR1 and CDR2 from the germline V gene are SGHAT and FQNNGV. As DNA, the CDR3 is TGTGCCAGCAGCTCTCTAGAGGGGACTAGCGACCACAATGAGCAGTTCTTC. It translates to CASSSLEGTSDHNEQFF.

The chain employs TRBV4-2 and TRBJ2-2; the D is unclear. CDR1 and CDR2 from the germline V gene are LGHNA and YNFKEQ. V was trimmed by 0 bases and J by 5 bases, leaving 16 bases between them. This CDR3 is built from 17 residues. The CDR3 spells CASSQESLGGITGELFF. CDR3 DNA: TGTGCCAGCAGCCAAGAGTCCTTGGGTGGGATTACCGGGGAGCTGTTTTTT.

Concerning this clone itself: Other DNA sequences in this sample translate to the same CDR3. CDR3 protein: CAWSVGTLVQDTQYF. DNA for the CDR3: TGTGCCTGGAGTGTAGGGACCCTCGTGCAAGATACGCAGTATTTT. The genes are TRBV30 and TRBJ2-3; D is perhaps TRBD1 or TRBD2 (5 bases each). The germline V and J ends were trimmed by 0 bases and 5 bases, with 15 bases remaining between them. This CDR3 is 15 amino acids long. Germline V CDR1 and CDR2: GTSNPN, SVGIG (reference sequence).

The chain links TRBV18 to TRBJ2-7; 8 bases line up with TRBD1. CDR3 length equals 15 residues. Germline lookup yields CDR1 KGHSH and CDR2 LQKENI. V was pared by 4 bases and J by 0 bases, with 5 bases of the junction left unmatched. The CDR3 DNA sequence: TGTGCCAGCTCACGCGGACAGGGTAGCTCCTACGAGCAGTACTTC. Its translation: CASSRGQGSSYEQYF. The whole variable domain, filled in from reference TRBV18 and TRBJ2-7, reads NAGVMQNPRHLVRRRGQEARLRCSPMKGHSHVYWYRQLPEEGLKFMVYLQKENIIDESGMPKERFSAEFPKEGPSILRIQQVVRGDSAAYFCASSRGQGSSYEQYFGPGTRLTVT.

The table lists this clone with a count of one. Here the CDR3 reads CASSLDFGRGEQYF. The CDR3 DNA is TGTGCCAGCAGCTTAGATTTTGGGAGGGGCGAGCAGTACTTC. This chain joins TRBV7-9 and TRBJ2-7; 7 positions match TRBD2. J gave up 6 bases and V 1 base, and 6 bases lay outside the gene matches. Germline V gene lookup returns CDR1 SEHNR and CDR2 FQNEAQ (reference sequence). The CDR3 is made up of 14 amino acids.

The chain uses TRBV7-2 and TRBJ2-7, with a possible D match to TRBD1 (5 bases). CDR3 size: 16 residues. The V and J ends lost 5 bases and 0 bases respectively, with 17 bases between them. The germline V gene has CDR1 SGHTA and CDR2 FQGNSA. The CDR3 DNA reads as TGTGCCAGCAGCCTGCTGACAGCAGTCAGCTCCTACGAGCAGTACTTC. This gives the protein CASSLLTAVSSYEQYF.

The chain is built from TRBV28 and TRBJ1-5; D ambiguous. Germline V gives CDR1 MDHEN, CDR2 SYDVKM. The CDR3 extends over 18 amino acids. The V end lost 2 bases, the J end lost 2 bases, and 19 bases lay between the germline ends. This CDR3 reads CASSLIWRWKVRNQPQHF. The CDR3 nucleotides read TGTGCCAGCAGTTTAATATGGAGGTGGAAGGTACGCAATCAGCCCCAGCATTTT. Filled out from reference TRBV28 and TRBJ1-5, the complete variable domain reads DVKVTQSSRYLVKRTGEKVFLECVQDMDHENMFWYRQDPGLGLRLIYFSYDVKMKEKGDIPEGYSVSREKKERFSLILESASTNQTSMYLCASSLIWRWKVRNQPQHFGDGTRLSIL.

The genes are TRBV19 and TRBJ2-7, with D hard to call. This CDR3 is 15 amino acids long. CDR1 LNHDA and CDR2 SQIVND come from the germline V gene (reference sequence). Trimming removed 5 bases at V and 0 bases at J, with 14 bases between. The CDR3 nucleotides are TGTGCCAGTAGTGGCCGGGTCCGGAGCTCCTACGAGCAGTACTTC. Translating it yields CASSGRVRSSYEQYF.

V is TRBV2 and J is TRBJ2-1; 9 nucleotides agree with TRBD2. The CDR3 extends over 15 amino acids. The V and J ends lost 2 bases and 6 bases, in that order; junction bases with no gene match: 5. Germline V gene sequence: CDR1 SNHLY, CDR2 FYNNEI. Here the CDR3 DNA reads TGTGCCAGCAGTGAATGGCGGGAGGGAGGCAATGAGCAGTTCTTC. This codes for CASSEWREGGNEQFF.

The V call is TRBV18, the J call TRBJ2-1, with TRBD1 as a possible D gene (5 bases). Trimming stripped 4 bases from V and 2 bases from J, with 12 bases between. There are 15 residues in the CDR3. Germline-derived CDR1 and CDR2 are KGHSH and LQKENI. Here the CDR3 reads CASSLLGPAYNEQFF. The CDR3 nucleotides are TGTGCCAGCTCACTCCTGGGGCCAGCCTACAATGAGCAGTTCTTC.

CDR3 residues: CAISAHGSNEKLFF. CDR3 coding DNA: TGTGCCATCAGTGCGCACGGATCTAATGAAAAACTGTTTTTT. This chain uses TRBV10-3 with TRBJ1-4; no reliable D call. CDR3 length: 14 amino acids. In germline, CDR1 is ENHRY, CDR2 SYGVKD. The germline V and J ends were trimmed by 4 bases and 3 bases, with 9 bases remaining between them.

The gene calls are TRBV5-6 and TRBJ2-7; 7 bases match TRBD1. Germline V gene sequence: CDR1 SGHDT, CDR2 YYEEEE. The J segment lost 0 bases and the V segment lost 4 bases, leaving 7 bases of the junction unmatched. The CDR3 loop spans 15 amino acids. The CDR3 loop is CASSTGTASSYEQYF. The CDR3 DNA reads TGTGCCAGCAGCACGGGGACAGCTAGCTCCTACGAGCAGTACTTC.

The V gene is TRBV9, the J gene TRBJ2-1; the match to TRBD2 covers 14 bases. This CDR3 contains 16 residues. J gave up 7 bases and V 2 bases, and 5 bases lay outside the gene matches. CDR1 SGDLS and CDR2 YYNGEE come from the germline V gene. DNA for the CDR3: TGTGCCAGCAGCGTTTGGACTAGCGGGAGGAGAAATGAGCAGTTCTTC. Translating it yields CASSVWTSGRRNEQFF.

The genes are TRBV5-8 and TRBJ2-5; 9 bases are a match to TRBD1. V lost 3 bases to trimming and J lost 5 bases; unmatched junction nucleotides: 8. CDR1 and CDR2 (germline): SGHTS, YDEGEE. The CDR3 is 15 amino acids. The CDR3 here is CASSSTPGQGETQYF. The CDR3 DNA reads as TGTGCCAGCAGCTCCACGCCGGGACAGGGCGAGACCCAGTACTTC.

CDR3 bases: TGTGCCAGCAGTTCCCATAGCGGGGGGTACGAGCAGTACTTC. Its protein is CASSSHSGGYEQYF. V usage is TRBV6-5 and J usage is TRBJ2-7; 10 bases agree with TRBD2. This CDR3 is 14 amino acids long. CDR1 is MNHEY and CDR2 is SVGAGI in the germline V gene. Germline trimming cut 4 bases from V and 4 bases from J; bases unmatched to any gene: 4.

V and J are TRBV4-2 and TRBJ1-1; a weak D match, TRBD1 (6 bases). Germline V CDR1 and CDR2: LGHNA, YNFKEQ. The length of the CDR3 is 15 residues. V dropped 4 bases and J dropped 4 bases, with 16 bases sitting between them. CDR3 protein: CASSLHRVRGTEAFF. CDR3 coding DNA: TGTGCCAGCAGCCTCCATAGAGTCAGGGGCACTGAAGCTTTCTTT.

The chain recombines TRBV6-1 with TRBJ2-7; TRBD1 might be the D (5 bases). The CDR3 contains 14 residues. Germline V gives CDR1 MNHNS, CDR2 SASEGT. Deletions cut 5 bases from V and 0 bases from J, with 11 bases between. Here the CDR3 DNA reads TGTGCCAGCAGTTCAAAACAGGTCTCCTACGAGCAGTACTTC. This gives the protein CASSSKQVSYEQYF.

This clone was picked up one time. The chain uses TRBV28 and TRBJ1-2, with 11 bases aligning to TRBD1. The CDR3 spans 15 residues. Per the germline V gene, CDR1 is MDHEN and CDR2 is SYDVKM. V gave up 4 bases and J gave up 7 bases; unmatched junction bases: 8. Written as DNA, the CDR3 is TGTGCCAGCAGTTCGTCCGGGACAGGGGGGGGTGGCTACACCTTC. Translating it yields CASSSSGTGGGGYTF.

A single count supports this clone. This rearrangement joins TRBV6-5 to TRBJ2-7; D call uncertain. Germline V gene data show CDR1 as MNHEY and CDR2 as SVGAGI. The V and J ends lost 4 bases and 0 bases respectively, with 10 bases between them. This CDR3 is built from 14 residues. CDR3 DNA sequence: TGTGCCAGCAGTTCAGGAACCTACTCCTACGAGCAGTACTTC. Translation gives CASSSGTYSYEQYF.

The CDR3 here is CASSLTDVNTEAFF. DNA for the CDR3: TGTGCCAGCAGTCTAACAGACGTGAACACTGAAGCTTTCTTT. The chain has TRBV28 and TRBJ1-1; D unresolved. Trimming pared 5 bases from V and 0 bases from J, leaving 10 bases between. The CDR3 extends over 14 amino acids. The germline CDR1 and CDR2 sequences are MDHEN and SYDVKM. Full variable domain (outside the CDR3, taken from reference TRBV28 and TRBJ1-1): DVKVTQSSRYLVKRTGEKVFLECVQDMDHENMFWYRQDPGLGLRLIYFSYDVKMKEKGDIPEGYSVSREKKERFSLILESASTNQTSMYLCASSLTDVNTEAFFGQGTRLTVV.

This chain joins TRBV5-4 and TRBJ2-1; 7 bases map to TRBD1. The CDR3 sequence is 15 residues long. Germline V gives CDR1 SGHNT, CDR2 YYREEE (reference sequence). The V gene end was trimmed by 3 bases and the J gene end by 6 bases; junction bases not matched to a gene: 9. CDR3 protein: CASSSSVTGSNEQFF. The CDR3 DNA reads as TGTGCCAGCAGCTCTTCAGTGACAGGGTCCAATGAGCAGTTCTTC.